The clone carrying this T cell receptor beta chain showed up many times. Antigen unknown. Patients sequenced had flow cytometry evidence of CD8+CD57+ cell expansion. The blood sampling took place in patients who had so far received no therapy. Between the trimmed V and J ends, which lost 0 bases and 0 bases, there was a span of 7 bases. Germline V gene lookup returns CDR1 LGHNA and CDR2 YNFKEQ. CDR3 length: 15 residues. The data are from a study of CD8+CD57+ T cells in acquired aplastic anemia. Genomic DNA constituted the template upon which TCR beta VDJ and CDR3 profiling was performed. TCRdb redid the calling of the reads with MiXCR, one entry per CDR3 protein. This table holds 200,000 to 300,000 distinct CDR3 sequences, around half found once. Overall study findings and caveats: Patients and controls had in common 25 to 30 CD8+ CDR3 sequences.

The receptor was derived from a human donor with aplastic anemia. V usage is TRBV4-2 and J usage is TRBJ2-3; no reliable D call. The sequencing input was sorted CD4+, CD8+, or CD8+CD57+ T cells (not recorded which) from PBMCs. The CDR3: CASSQEGTSTDTQYF. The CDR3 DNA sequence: TGTGCCAGCAGCCAAGAGGGCACTAGCACAGATACGCAGTATTTT.